This entry describes one T cell receptor (beta chain). The data were taken from a study of shared T cell receptors in the human thymus. Only in-frame clones appear in the TCRdb table, and some are missing; sequencing was by immunoSEQ multiplex PCR. This repertoire shows about 660,000 clones, around 87% found once; its top ten account for 0.0095% to 0.011%. Trimming removed 0 bases at V and 3 bases at J, with 15 bases between. There are 16 residues in the CDR3. Per the germline V gene, CDR1 is WNHNN and CDR2 is SYGVQD (reference sequence). The data also belong to a second study, concerning human thymus T cells. From that report: Obtained as resections during corrective heart surgery, the thymus tissue was then studied.

The clonotype originates from a boy under two years old with a congenital heart defect. Sample: thymocytes. This chain uses TRBV10-1 with TRBJ2-7; TRBD2 is a possible D gene (5 bases). CDR3 sequence (DNA): TGCGCCAGCAGTGAGTCGGGTCCACCCCGGGGCTACGAGCAGTACTTC. It is translated as CASSESGPPRGYEQYF.